Listed here are 24 T cell receptor beta chains from one sample, sequenced in a study of a mutant IDH1 vaccine in newly diagnosed glioma. As for time point: week 47, end of study. With topical imiquimod, each dose of the vaccine consisted of 300 ug of mutant IDH1 20-mer peptide. For these TCRs, the target antigens are not known. Produced via immunoSEQ multiplex PCR; TCRdb's table is partial and in-frame only. The repertoire has about 23,000 clones, less than 90% of them found once; the top ten carry 2.8%. Sample: PBMCs, taken from a glioma patient whose treatment included an IDH1 peptide vaccine. These receptors came from a middle-aged man with glioma.

V gene TRBV2 combines with J gene TRBJ2-7; 9 bases agree with TRBD1. V gave up 5 bases and J gave up 2 bases; unmatched junction bases: 7. The CDR3 has 15 amino acids. Germline V gene lookup returns CDR1 SNHLY and CDR2 FYNNEI. CDR3 amino acids: CASSPTGGLPYEQYF. CDR3 sequence (DNA): TGTGCCAGCAGTCCAACAGGGGGCCTCCCCTACGAGCAGTACTTC.

The J gene is TRBJ2-7, the V gene TRBV7-9; the D is unclear. The V end was cut by 4 bases, the J end by 4 bases, with 14 bases between. This CDR3 spans 14 amino acids. Germline V CDR1 and CDR2: SEHNR, FQNEAQ (reference sequence). The CDR3 loop reads CASSYHSRWYEQYF. The DNA for the CDR3 is TGTGCCAGCAGCTACCACTCCCGGTGGTACGAGCAGTACTTC.

The genes are TRBV19 and TRBJ1-5; D gene ambiguous. V shed 3 bases and J shed 5 bases, with 14 bases lying between them. Germline V gives CDR1 LNHDA, CDR2 SQIVND (reference sequence). The CDR3 has 15 residues. The CDR3 DNA follows: TGTGCCAGTAGTATTTTATCAGGAGATGATCAGCCCCAGCATTTT. Its protein product is CASSILSGDDQPQHF. The full variable domain, its missing parts supplied by reference TRBV19 and TRBJ1-5, is DGGITQSPKYLFRKEGQNVTLSCEQNLNHDAMYWYRQDPGQGLRLIYYSQIVNDFQKGDIAEGYSVSREKKESFPLTVTSAQKNPTAFYLCASSILSGDDQPQHFGDGTRLSIL.

This sequence joins TRBV2 and TRBJ2-7, with D possibly TRBD2 on 6 matching bases. Trimming stripped 8 bases from V and 3 bases from J, with 14 bases between. Germline V CDR1 and CDR2: SNHLY, FYNNEI. CDR3 size: 13 residues. This CDR3 is CASCRDSVYEQYF. The CDR3 DNA is TGTGCCAGCTGCCGGGACTCCGTCTACGAGCAGTACTTC.

The chain recombines TRBV15 with TRBJ1-1; 10 bases are a match to TRBD1. J gave up 4 bases and V 1 base, and 6 bases lay outside the gene matches. This CDR3 has 16 residues. Germline CDR1 and CDR2: LNHNV and YYDKDF (reference sequence). CDR3: CATSRARTGGSTEAFF. The CDR3 bases are TGTGCCACCAGCAGAGCGCGGACAGGGGGAAGCACTGAAGCTTTCTTT.

The rearrangement joins TRBV27 to TRBJ2-1; 8 positions match TRBD2. Germline V gene lookup returns CDR1 MNHEY and CDR2 SMNVEV (reference sequence). The CDR3 length is 14 residues. The CDR3 DNA follows: TGTGTTCCCGGGGGGGCGAGAGTGGTCAATGAGCAGTTCTTC. Translation: CVPGGARVVNEQFF.

The rearrangement joins TRBV4-1 to TRBJ2-1, with 10 nucleotides matching TRBD2. Germline V gene sequence: CDR1 MGHRA, CDR2 YSYEKL. The CDR3 covers 17 residues. J lost 5 bases, V lost 1 base, and 8 bases had no gene match. CDR3 in DNA: TGCGCCAGCAGCCAAGGTGTGGCTAGCGGGGGAGACAATGAGCAGTTCTTC. Translating gives CASSQGVASGGDNEQFF.

The V gene is TRBV5-8, the J gene TRBJ1-2; D remains unclear. Looked up from germline, CDR1 is SGHTS and CDR2 is YDEGEE. V lost 5 bases and J lost 4, with 12 bases in between. There are 13 residues in the CDR3. CDR3 nucleotides: TGTGCCAGCAGTCATACGGGGTTCTATGGCTACACCTTC. Its translation is CASSHTGFYGYTF.

This clone came up once. V usage is TRBV19 and J usage is TRBJ1-2; perhaps TRBD1 as D (5 bases). Trimming cost V 3 bases and J 6 bases, with 14 bases left between them. The CDR3 covers 14 residues. In germline, CDR1 is LNHDA, CDR2 SQIVND (reference sequence). As DNA, the CDR3 is TGTGCCAGTAGTATGGCAGGGCCGACGAATGGCTACACCTTC. It is translated as CASSMAGPTNGYTF.

The chain recombines TRBV4-1 with TRBJ1-1; TRBD1 aligns across 9 bases. Germline-derived CDR1 and CDR2 are MGHRA and YSYEKL. CDR3 length: 14 residues. Unmatched junction bases numbered 5, after V lost 5 bases and J lost 4 bases. DNA of the CDR3: TGCGCCAGCAGCTACAGGGGGCTAGGCACTGAAGCTTTCTTT. It translates to CASSYRGLGTEAFF.

This chain connects TRBV29-1 to TRBJ2-5; D may be TRBD1 or TRBD2 (5 bases each). This CDR3 has 12 amino acids. Germline V gene data show CDR1 as SQVTM and CDR2 as ANQGSEA. V shed 6 bases and J shed 1 base, with 9 bases lying between them. The CDR3 coding sequence is TGCAGCGTGGGACCGGGCCAAGAGACCCAGTACTTC. Protein product: CSVGPGQETQYF.

The genes are TRBV19 and TRBJ1-2, with D tentatively TRBD1 (6 bases). V lost 3 bases to trimming and J lost 8 bases, with 19 bases between them. From germline, CDR1 is LNHDA and CDR2 SQIVND (reference sequence). CDR3 size: 15 residues. CDR3 bases: TGTGCCAGTAGTATCCGTGGACAGCGAGATGAAGGCTACACCTTC. It is translated as CASSIRGQRDEGYTF. Variable domain in full (rest from reference TRBV19 and TRBJ1-2): DGGITQSPKYLFRKEGQNVTLSCEQNLNHDAMYWYRQDPGQGLRLIYYSQIVNDFQKGDIAEGYSVSREKKESFPLTVTSAQKNPTAFYLCASSIRGQRDEGYTFGSGTRLTVV.

This clone has only one observation. This chain joins TRBV14 and TRBJ1-2; unclear D gene. V gave up 0 bases and J gave up 8 bases, with 10 bases separating them. This CDR3 has 13 amino acids. CDR1 and CDR2 from the germline V gene are SGHDN and FVKESK. The chain's CDR3 is CASSQDSRWGYTF. The CDR3 nucleotides read TGTGCCAGCAGCCAAGATTCCAGGTGGGGCTACACCTTC.

The chain employs TRBV23-1 and TRBJ2-2; D might be TRBD1 (6 bases). TRBV23-1 has ORF status, its function being uncertain. This CDR3 is 16 amino acids long. V was clipped by 2 bases and J by 6 bases, with 16 bases between them. The CDR3: CASSQIPGELAGELFF. In DNA form, the CDR3 reads TGCGCCAGCAGTCAAATCCCAGGGGAATTGGCCGGGGAGCTGTTTTTT.

The rearrangement joins TRBV7-3 to TRBJ2-2; maybe TRBD2 (6 bases). CDR1 is SGHTA and CDR2 is FQGTGA in the germline V gene. The length of the CDR3 is 16 residues. V lost 4 bases, J lost 2 bases, and 14 bases lay in between. CDR3 nucleotide sequence: TGTGCCAGCAGCTCCGATAGCGGTACTAACACCGGGGAGCTGTTTTTT. Its protein is CASSSDSGTNTGELFF.

The rearrangement joins TRBV27 to TRBJ2-7, with 7 bases identical to TRBD2. The germline V gene has CDR1 MNHEY and CDR2 SMNVEV (reference sequence). CDR3 length equals 14 residues. V lost 3 bases, J lost 4 bases, and 6 bases stayed unmatched. The CDR3 here is CASSLGSGSYEQYF. The CDR3 DNA reads TGTGCCAGCAGTTTGGGTAGCGGGTCTTACGAGCAGTACTTC.

The genes are TRBV7-2 and TRBJ2-5; TRBD1 might be the D (6 bases). The CDR3 covers 13 residues. Germline values: CDR1 SGHTA, CDR2 FQGNSA. With 4 bases removed from V and 2 bases from J, the gap between germline ends came to 8 bases. CDR3: CASSSQGQETQYF. CDR3 nucleotides: TGTGCCAGCAGCTCACAGGGACAAGAGACCCAGTACTTC.

The CDR3 sequence: CASSLSQAYGYTF. CDR3 bases: TGTGCCAGCAGCTTGAGTCAGGCATATGGCTACACCTTC. This sequence joins TRBV7-2 and TRBJ1-2; the D is unclear. This CDR3 has 13 residues. Germline V gene sequence: CDR1 SGHTA, CDR2 FQGNSA. The germline V and J ends were trimmed by 3 bases and 5 bases, with 10 bases remaining between them.

The sample holds a few counts of this clone. The rearrangement joins TRBV7-9 to TRBJ2-7; D not resolved. Trimming pared 1 base from V and 5 bases from J, leaving 15 bases between. Germline loops: CDR1 SEHNR, CDR2 FQNEAQ (reference sequence). This CDR3 is built from 15 residues. The CDR3 region has the DNA TGTGCCAGCAGCTTAGACCGGTCAGCTCCCCACGAGCAGTACTTC. It specifies CASSLDRSAPHEQYF. Full variable domain (outside the CDR3, taken from reference TRBV7-9 and TRBJ2-7): DTGVSQNPRHKITKRGQNVTFRCDPISEHNRLYWYRQTLGQGPEFLTYFQNEAQLEKSRLLSDRFSAERPKGSFSTLEIQRTEQGDSAMYLCASSLDRSAPHEQYFGPGTRLTVT.

V usage is TRBV4-1 and J usage is TRBJ1-5, with D maybe TRBD1 (6 bases). The CDR3 has 16 amino acids. Germline loops: CDR1 MGHRA, CDR2 YSYEKL. V shed 1 base and J shed 6 bases, with 16 bases lying between them. The CDR3 here is CASSQVSGGTGQPQHF. The CDR3 nucleotides read TGCGCCAGCAGCCAAGTCTCGGGGGGCACCGGTCAGCCCCAGCATTTT.

The J gene is TRBJ2-7, the V gene TRBV5-1, with a weak D call TRBD1 (5 bases). This CDR3 has 13 residues. Trimming shortened V by 2 bases and J by 1 base, and 7 bases separated the two germline ends. CDR1 and CDR2 (germline): SGHRS, YFSETQ. CDR3: CASSFQGSYEQYF. CDR3 DNA sequence: TGCGCCAGCAGCTTCCAGGGATCCTACGAGCAGTACTTC. Looking up the rest from reference TRBV5-1 and TRBJ2-7 gives the full variable domain: KAGVTQTPRYLIKTRGQQVTLSCSPISGHRSVSWYQQTPGQGLQFLFEYFSETQRNKGNFPGRFSGRQFSNSRSEMNVSTLELGDSALYLCASSFQGSYEQYFGPGTRLTVT.

The chain couples TRBV18 to TRBJ2-5, with a possible D match to TRBD2 (5 bases). V was clipped by 3 bases and J by 0 bases, with 20 bases between them. CDR1 and CDR2 (germline): KGHSH, LQKENI. The CDR3 is 18 amino acids. CDR3 in amino acids: CASSPPPGVGEHQETQYF. CDR3 in DNA: TGTGCCAGCTCACCTCCCCCTGGGGTGGGAGAACACCAAGAGACCCAGTACTTC.

This sequence joins TRBV11-3 and TRBJ2-2; 10 positions match TRBD1. The junction had 1 base not matched to a gene; V was cut back by 5 bases and J by 1 base. This CDR3 comprises 15 residues. Germline V CDR1 and CDR2: SGHNT, YENEEA. The CDR3 reads CASSRDRGNTGELFF. In DNA, the CDR3 is TGTGCCAGCAGCCGGGACAGGGGGAACACCGGGGAGCTGTTTTTT.

The rearrangement joins TRBV9 to TRBJ2-5, with no clear D. V shed 3 bases and J shed 4 bases, with 13 bases lying between them. Germline CDR1 reads SGDLS; CDR2 reads YYNGEE. The CDR3 covers 14 residues. CDR3 sequence (DNA): TGTGCCAGCAGCGACAATGACTCAGGAGAGACCCAGTACTTC. Amino acids: CASSDNDSGETQYF.